This TCR beta chain was recorded in a study of Graves' ophthalmopathy and Graves' hyperthyroidism. The study's findings and limits: Sensitivity reached just under 90% and specificity approximately 81% for a 13-signature model separating ophthalmopathy from stable hyperthyroidism.

RNA transcripts yielded amplified TCR beta CDR3 regions. The workflow started with a first-round RT-PCR run with HTBI primers and then moved on to a second-round multiplex PCR. TCRdb recomputed calls from the multiplex PCR reads with MiXCR, one row per CDR3 protein. Of 400,000 or so distinct CDR3 sequences in the sample, approximately 17% are singletons; the top ten hold 2.4%. V was clipped by 0 bases and J by 3 bases, with 12 bases between them. Germline CDR1 and CDR2: GTSNPN and SVGIG (reference sequence). The CDR3 runs 14 residues. This clonotype showed up many times. Its specificity is unknown. Cases classed as stable hyperthyroidism had no ophthalmopathy within 18 months of follow-up. Hyperthyroidism in these 18- to 65-year-old patients was newly diagnosed, lasting under 2 months. Other autoimmune diseases, uncontrolled infections, pregnancy or lactation led to the exclusion of patients.

This TCR was recovered from an adult woman with stable Graves' hyperthyroidism. Sample: peripheral blood. The V call is TRBV30, the J call TRBJ2-7; either TRBD1 or TRBD2 may supply D (5 bases each). CDR3 coding DNA: TGTGCCTGGAGTGTGAATTGGGACGGCTACGAGCAGTACTTC. This sequence encodes CAWSVNWDGYEQYF.